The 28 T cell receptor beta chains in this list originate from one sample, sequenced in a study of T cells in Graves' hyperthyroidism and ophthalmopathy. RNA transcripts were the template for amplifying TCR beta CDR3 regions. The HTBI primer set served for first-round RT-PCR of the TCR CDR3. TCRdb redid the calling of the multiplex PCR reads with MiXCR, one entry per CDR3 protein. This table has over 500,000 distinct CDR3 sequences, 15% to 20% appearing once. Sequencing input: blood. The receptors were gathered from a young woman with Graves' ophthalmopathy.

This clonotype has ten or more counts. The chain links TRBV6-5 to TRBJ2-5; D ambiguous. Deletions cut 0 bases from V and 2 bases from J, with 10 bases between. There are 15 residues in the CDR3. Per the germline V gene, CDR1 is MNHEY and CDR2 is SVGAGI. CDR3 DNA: TGTGCCAGCAGTTACTCGAAGGCACAACAAGAGACCCAGTACTTC. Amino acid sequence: CASSYSKAQQETQYF.

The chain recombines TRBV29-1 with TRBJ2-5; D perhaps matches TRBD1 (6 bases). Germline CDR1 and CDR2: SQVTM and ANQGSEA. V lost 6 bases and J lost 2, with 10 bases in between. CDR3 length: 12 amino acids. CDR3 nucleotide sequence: TGCAGCGTAAACAGGGTTCAAGAGACCCAGTACTTC. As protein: CSVNRVQETQYF. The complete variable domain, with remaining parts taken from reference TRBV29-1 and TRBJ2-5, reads SAVISQKPSRDICQRGTSLTIQCQVDSQVTMMFWYRQQPGQSLTLIATANQGSEATYESGFVIDKFPISRPNLTFSTLTVSNMSPEDSSIYLCSVNRVQETQYFGPGTRLLVL.

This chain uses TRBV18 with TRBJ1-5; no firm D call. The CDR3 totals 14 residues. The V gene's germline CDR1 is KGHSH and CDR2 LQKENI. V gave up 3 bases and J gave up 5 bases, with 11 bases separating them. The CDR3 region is CASSPLRTDQPQHF. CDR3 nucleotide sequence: TGTGCCAGCTCACCCCTCAGGACCGATCAGCCCCAGCATTTT.

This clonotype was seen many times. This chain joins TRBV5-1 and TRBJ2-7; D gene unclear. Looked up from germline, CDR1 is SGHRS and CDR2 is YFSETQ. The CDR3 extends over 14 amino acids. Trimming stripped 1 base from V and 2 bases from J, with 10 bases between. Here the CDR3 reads CASSLLAATYEQYF. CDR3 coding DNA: TGCGCCAGCAGCTTGTTGGCAGCTACCTACGAGCAGTACTTC.

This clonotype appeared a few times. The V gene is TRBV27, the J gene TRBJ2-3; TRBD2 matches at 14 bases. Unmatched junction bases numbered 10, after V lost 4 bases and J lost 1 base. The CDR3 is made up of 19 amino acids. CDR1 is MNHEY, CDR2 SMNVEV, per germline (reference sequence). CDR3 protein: CASSSRLAGGPGRTDTQYF. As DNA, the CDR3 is TGTGCCAGCAGTTCCCGACTAGCGGGAGGGCCCGGACGCACAGATACGCAGTATTTT.

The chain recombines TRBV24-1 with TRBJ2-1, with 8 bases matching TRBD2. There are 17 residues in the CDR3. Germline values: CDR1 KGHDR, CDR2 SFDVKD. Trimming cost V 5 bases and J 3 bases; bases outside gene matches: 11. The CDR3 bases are TGTGCCACCAGTGGTCGAAGTCCCGGGACTAGCTACAATGAGCAGTTCTTC. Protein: CATSGRSPGTSYNEQFF.

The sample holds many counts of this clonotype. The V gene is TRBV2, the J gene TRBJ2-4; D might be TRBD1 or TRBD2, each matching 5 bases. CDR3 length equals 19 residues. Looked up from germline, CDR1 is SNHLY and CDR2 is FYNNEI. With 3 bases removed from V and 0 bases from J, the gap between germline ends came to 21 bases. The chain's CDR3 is CASSDRPGPGWGAKNIQYF. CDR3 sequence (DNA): TGTGCCAGCAGTGACCGACCGGGACCAGGATGGGGAGCCAAAAACATTCAGTACTTC.

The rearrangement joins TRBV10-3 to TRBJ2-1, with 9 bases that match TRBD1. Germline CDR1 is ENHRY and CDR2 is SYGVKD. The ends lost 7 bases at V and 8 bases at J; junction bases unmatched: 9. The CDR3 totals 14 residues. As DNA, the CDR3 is TGTGCCATCAACCCGGGACAGGGTTACGATGAGCAGTTCTTC. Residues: CAINPGQGYDEQFF.

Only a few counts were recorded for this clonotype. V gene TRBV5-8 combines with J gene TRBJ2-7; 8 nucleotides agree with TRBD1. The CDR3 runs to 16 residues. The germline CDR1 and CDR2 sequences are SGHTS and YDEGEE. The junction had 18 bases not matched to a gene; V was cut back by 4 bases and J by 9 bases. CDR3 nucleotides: TGTGCCAGCAGCCCGACCGAACAGGGGGTTAGGCATTTGCAGTACTTC. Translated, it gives CASSPTEQGVRHLQYF.

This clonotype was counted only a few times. CDR3: CSVGQVAEKLFF. The CDR3 region has the DNA TGCAGCGTAGGACAGGTCGCGGAAAAACTGTTTTTT. This rearrangement joins TRBV29-1 to TRBJ1-4, with 7 bases matching TRBD1. Germline CDR1 and CDR2: SQVTM and ANQGSEA. The CDR3 sequence is 12 residues long. J gave up 8 bases and V 6 bases, and 6 bases lay outside the gene matches.

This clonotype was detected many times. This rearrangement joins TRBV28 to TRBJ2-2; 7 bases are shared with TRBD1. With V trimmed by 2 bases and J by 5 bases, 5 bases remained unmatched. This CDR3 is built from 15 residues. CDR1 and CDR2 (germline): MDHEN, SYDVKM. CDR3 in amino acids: CASSLAGTDTGELFF. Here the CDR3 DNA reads TGTGCCAGCAGTTTAGCCGGGACAGATACCGGGGAGCTGTTTTTT.

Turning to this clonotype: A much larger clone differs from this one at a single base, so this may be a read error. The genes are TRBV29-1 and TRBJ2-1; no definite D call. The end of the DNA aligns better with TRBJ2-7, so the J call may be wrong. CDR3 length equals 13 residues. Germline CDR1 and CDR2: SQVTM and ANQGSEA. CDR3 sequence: CSVGRLGWNEQYF. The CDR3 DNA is TGCAGCGTTGGTAGGTTGGGGTGGAATGAGCAGTACTTC.

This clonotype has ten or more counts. CDR3 loop: CASSRRRYNEQFF. As DNA, the CDR3 is TGTGCCAGCAGTCGTCGGCGGTACAATGAGCAGTTCTTC. The gene calls are TRBV2 and TRBJ2-1; D is unclear. This CDR3 spans 13 amino acids. Germline CDR1 SNHLY, CDR2 FYNNEI. Trimming removed 5 bases from V and 4 bases from J, with 9 bases in between.

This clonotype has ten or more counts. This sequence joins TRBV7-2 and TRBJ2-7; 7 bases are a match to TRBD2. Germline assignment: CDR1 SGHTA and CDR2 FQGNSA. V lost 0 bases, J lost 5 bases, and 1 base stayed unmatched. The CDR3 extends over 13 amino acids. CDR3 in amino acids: CASSLAAGNEQYF. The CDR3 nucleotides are TGTGCCAGCAGCTTAGCAGCGGGGAACGAGCAGTACTTC.

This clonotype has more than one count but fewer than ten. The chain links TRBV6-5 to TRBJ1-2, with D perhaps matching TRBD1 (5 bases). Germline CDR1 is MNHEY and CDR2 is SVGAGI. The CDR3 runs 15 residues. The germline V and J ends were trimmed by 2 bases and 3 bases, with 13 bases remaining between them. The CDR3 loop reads CASSYTGQVHYGYTF. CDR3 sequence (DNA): TGTGCCAGCAGTTACACAGGTCAGGTGCACTATGGCTACACCTTC.

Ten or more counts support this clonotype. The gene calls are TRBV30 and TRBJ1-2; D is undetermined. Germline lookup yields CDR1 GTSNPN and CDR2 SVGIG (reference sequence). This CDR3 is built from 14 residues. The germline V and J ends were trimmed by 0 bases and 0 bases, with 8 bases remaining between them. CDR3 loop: CAWSVMPANYGYTF. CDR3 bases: TGTGCCTGGAGTGTAATGCCAGCTAACTATGGCTACACCTTC.

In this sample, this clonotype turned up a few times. CDR3: CASSLRTGISNQPQHF. The CDR3 nucleotides read TGTGCCAGCAGTTTGCGGACAGGGATTAGCAATCAGCCCCAGCATTTT. The chain has TRBV27 and TRBJ1-5; 8 nucleotides agree with TRBD1. Germline CDR1 and CDR2: MNHEY and SMNVEV (reference sequence). The J segment lost 0 bases and the V segment lost 3 bases, leaving 4 bases of the junction unmatched. The CDR3 loop spans 16 amino acids.

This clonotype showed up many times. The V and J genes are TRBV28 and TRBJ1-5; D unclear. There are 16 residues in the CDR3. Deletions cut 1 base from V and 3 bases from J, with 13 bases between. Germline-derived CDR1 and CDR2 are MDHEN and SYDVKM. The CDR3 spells CASSLFLIGSNQPQHF. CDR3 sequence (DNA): TGTGCCAGCAGTTTATTTCTTATCGGCTCCAATCAGCCCCAGCATTTT.

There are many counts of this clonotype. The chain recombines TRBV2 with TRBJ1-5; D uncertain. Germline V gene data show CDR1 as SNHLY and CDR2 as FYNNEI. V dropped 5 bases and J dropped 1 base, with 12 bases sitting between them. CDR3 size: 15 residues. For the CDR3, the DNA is TGTGCCAGCAGTCCCTACAGAATCAGCAATCAGCCCCAGCATTTT. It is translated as CASSPYRISNQPQHF. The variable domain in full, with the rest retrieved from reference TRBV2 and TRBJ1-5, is EPEVTQTPSHQVTQMGQEVILRCVPISNHLYFYWYRQILGQKVEFLVSFYNNEISEKSEIFDDQFSVERPDGSNFTLKIRSTKLEDSAMYFCASSPYRISNQPQHFGDGTRLSIL.

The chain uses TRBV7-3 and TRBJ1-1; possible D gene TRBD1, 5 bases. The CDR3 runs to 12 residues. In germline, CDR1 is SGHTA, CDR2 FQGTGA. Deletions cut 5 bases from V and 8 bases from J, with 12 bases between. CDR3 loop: CASSPGTNEAFF. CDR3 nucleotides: TGTGCCAGCAGCCCAGGGACTAACGAAGCTTTCTTT. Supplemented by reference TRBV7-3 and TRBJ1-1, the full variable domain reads GAGVSQTPSNKVTEKGKYVELRCDPISGHTALYWYRQSLGQGPEFLIYFQGTGAADDSGLPNDRFFAVRPEGSVSTLKIQRTERGDSAVYLCASSPGTNEAFFGQGTRLTVV.

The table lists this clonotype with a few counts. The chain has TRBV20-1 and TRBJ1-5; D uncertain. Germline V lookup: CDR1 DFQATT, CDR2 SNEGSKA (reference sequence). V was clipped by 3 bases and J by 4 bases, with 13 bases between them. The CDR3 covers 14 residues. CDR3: CSASDISGNQPQHF. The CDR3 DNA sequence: TGCAGTGCTAGTGACATCTCCGGGAATCAGCCCCAGCATTTT.

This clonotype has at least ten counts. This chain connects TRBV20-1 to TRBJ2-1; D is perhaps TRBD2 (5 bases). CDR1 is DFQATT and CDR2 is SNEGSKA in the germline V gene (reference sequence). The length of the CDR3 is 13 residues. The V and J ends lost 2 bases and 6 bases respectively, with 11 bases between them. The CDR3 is CSARRLATNEQFF. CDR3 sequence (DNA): TGCAGTGCTAGACGGCTAGCCACCAATGAGCAGTTCTTC.

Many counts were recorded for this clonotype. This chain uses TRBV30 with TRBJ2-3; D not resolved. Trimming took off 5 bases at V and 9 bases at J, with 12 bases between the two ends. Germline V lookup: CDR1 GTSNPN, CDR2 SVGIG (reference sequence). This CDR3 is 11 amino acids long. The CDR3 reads CAWEDGYTQYF. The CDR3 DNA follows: TGTGCCTGGGAAGACGGATACACGCAGTATTTT.

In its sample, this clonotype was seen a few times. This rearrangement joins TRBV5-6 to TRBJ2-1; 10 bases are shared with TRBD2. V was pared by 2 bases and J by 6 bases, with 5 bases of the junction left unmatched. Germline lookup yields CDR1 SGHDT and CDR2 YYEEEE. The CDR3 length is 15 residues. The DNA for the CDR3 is TGTGCCAGCAGCTTAGCGGGAGGGCCCACCAATGAGCAGTTCTTC. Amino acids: CASSLAGGPTNEQFF.

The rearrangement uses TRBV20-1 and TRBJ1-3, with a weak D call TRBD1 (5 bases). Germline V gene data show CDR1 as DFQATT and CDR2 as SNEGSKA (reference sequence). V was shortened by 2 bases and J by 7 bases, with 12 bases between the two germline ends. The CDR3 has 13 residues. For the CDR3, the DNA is TGCAGTGCTAGACCACCAGGGTGGAACACCATATATTTT. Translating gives CSARPPGWNTIYF.

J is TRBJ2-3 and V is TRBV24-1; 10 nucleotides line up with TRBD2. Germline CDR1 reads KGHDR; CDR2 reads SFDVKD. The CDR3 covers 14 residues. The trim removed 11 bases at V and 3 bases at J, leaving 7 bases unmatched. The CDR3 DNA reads TGTGCCATTCAGCGGGAGGGCCTAACAGATACGCAGTATTTT. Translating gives CAIQREGLTDTQYF.

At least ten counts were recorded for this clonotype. The DNA of the CDR3 is TGTGCCAGCAGCTTAGCGCAGGGCCCCTATGGCTACACCTTC. It specifies CASSLAQGPYGYTF. The chain couples TRBV7-2 to TRBJ1-2, with D possibly matching TRBD1 (5 bases). Trimming removed 0 bases at V and 4 bases at J, with 9 bases between. Germline V gene sequence: CDR1 SGHTA, CDR2 FQGNSA. This CDR3 has 14 residues.

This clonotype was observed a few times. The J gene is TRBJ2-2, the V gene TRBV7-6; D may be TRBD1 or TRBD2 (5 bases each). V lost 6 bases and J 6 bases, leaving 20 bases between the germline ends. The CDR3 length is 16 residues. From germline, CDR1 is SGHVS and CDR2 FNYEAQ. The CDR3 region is CASRNAGAPASGELFF. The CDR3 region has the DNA TGTGCCAGCAGGAACGCCGGGGCCCCTGCGTCCGGGGAGCTGTTTTTT.